This is a list of T cell receptor beta chains from one sample in a study of T-cell reconstitution after alpha-beta-depleted transplantation in children. TCRdb ran MiXCR on the PCR reads and lists one entry per CDR3 protein. Of 500,000 or so distinct CDR3 sequences listed, approximately 32% were seen once; the top ten hold around 2.5%. The material sequenced was PBMCs from the stem cell graft donor, taken from the stem cell graft. Every receptor here comes from a human donor who donated a stem cell graft to a child with aplastic anemia. The CDR3 runs from the conserved cysteine through the conserved F or W. A D gene is named only where the DNA matches it firmly. Size is omitted from some rows. Given values are once, few, many or a class for expanded clones.

TRBJ2-3 | TRBD2 | NA | TRBV29-1 | CSVYSGTSGNTQYF | TGCAGCGTATATTCCGGGACTAGCGGGAATACGCAGTATTTT
TRBJ1-2 | NA | NA | TRBV2 | CASSEQGRSYGYTF | TGTGCCAGCAGTGAACAAGGACGGAGCTATGGCTACACCTTC
TRBJ1-5 | TRBD1 | NA | TRBV7-8 | CASLRLETGGNQPQHF | TGTGCCAGTCTTAGACTGGAGACAGGGGGCAATCAGCCCCAGCATTTT
TRBJ2-7 | NA | NA | TRBV10-3 | CAISGLQGSSYEQYF | TGTGCCATCAGTGGGTTACAGGGTAGTTCCTACGAGCAGTACTTC
TRBJ1-1 | NA | few | TRBV7-7 | CASSRDRYTEAFF | TGTGCCAGCAGCCGGGACCGGTACACTGAAGCTTTCTTT
TRBJ2-7 | TRBD2 | few | TRBV30 | CARTGTSGKQYF | TGTGCCCGAACCGGGACTAGCGGGAAGCAGTACTTC
TRBJ1-1 | NA | few | TRBV7-2 | CASSLSSTGSPSAGAEAFF | TGTGCCAGCAGCTTATCGTCAACAGGGAGTCCCTCTGCGGGCGCTGAAGCTTTCTTT
TRBJ2-2 | NA | NA | TRBV28 | CASSLEGAGELFF | TGTGCCAGCAGCCTCGAGGGGGCCGGGGAGCTGTTTTTT
TRBJ1-2 | NA | many | TRBV6-1 | CASSPGVGYGYTF | TGTGCCAGCAGCCCAGGGGTCGGCTATGGCTACACCTTC
TRBJ1-1 | NA | few | TRBV7-2 | CASSSRGSQNTEAFF | TGTGCCAGCAGCTCCCGGGGGAGTCAGAACACTGAAGCTTTCTTT
TRBJ2-5 | NA | NA | TRBV20-1 | CSARATKAETQYF | TGCAGTGCTAGAGCGACTAAAGCGGAGACCCAGTACTTC
TRBJ1-1 | NA | NA | TRBV7-2 | CASSLVTDTEAFF | TGTGCCAGCAGCTTAGTAACAGACACTGAAGCTTTCTTT
TRBJ2-1 | NA | few | TRBV5-1 | CASSLMTGPYNEQFF | TGCGCCAGCAGCTTAATGACGGGACCTTACAATGAGCAGTTCTTC
TRBJ1-1 | NA | NA | TRBV7-6 | CASSLARGVNTEAFF | TGTGCCAGCAGCTTAGCAAGAGGTGTGAACACTGAAGCTTTCTTT
TRBJ1-2 | TRBD1 | few | TRBV6-2/TRBV6-3 | CASRRTGSYGYTF | TGTGCCAGCAGACGGACAGGGTCCTATGGCTACACCTTC
TRBJ1-6 | TRBD1 | NA | TRBV6-1 | CASSQQGAGSPLHF | TGTGCCAGCAGCCAACAGGGGGCAGGTTCACCCCTCCACTTT
TRBJ2-1 | NA | NA | TRBV29-1 | CSVETIDEQFF | TGCAGCGTTGAAACCATTGATGAGCAGTTCTTC
TRBJ2-2 | NA | NA | TRBV12-3/TRBV12-4 | CASSFSRKPNTGELFF | TGTGCCAGCAGTTTTTCCCGTAAACCGAACACCGGGGAGCTGTTTTTT
TRBJ1-1 | NA | few | TRBV27 | CASNTGDYTEAFF | TGTGCCAGCAACACGGGGGACTACACTGAAGCTTTCTTT
TRBJ1-4 | NA | NA | TRBV18 | CASSPGRPKGNEKLFF | TGTGCCAGCTCACCAGGCCGCCCCAAAGGGAATGAAAAACTGTTTTTT
TRBJ1-2 | NA | NA | TRBV11-1 | CASSYAARDTKQVNYGYTF | TGTGCCAGCAGCTACGCCGCCCGGGACACTAAGCAAGTTAACTATGGCTACACCTTC
TRBJ1-2 | TRBD1 | NA | TRBV7-2 | CASSLGQGKGYTF | TGTGCCAGCAGCCTCGGACAGGGTAAAGGCTACACCTTC